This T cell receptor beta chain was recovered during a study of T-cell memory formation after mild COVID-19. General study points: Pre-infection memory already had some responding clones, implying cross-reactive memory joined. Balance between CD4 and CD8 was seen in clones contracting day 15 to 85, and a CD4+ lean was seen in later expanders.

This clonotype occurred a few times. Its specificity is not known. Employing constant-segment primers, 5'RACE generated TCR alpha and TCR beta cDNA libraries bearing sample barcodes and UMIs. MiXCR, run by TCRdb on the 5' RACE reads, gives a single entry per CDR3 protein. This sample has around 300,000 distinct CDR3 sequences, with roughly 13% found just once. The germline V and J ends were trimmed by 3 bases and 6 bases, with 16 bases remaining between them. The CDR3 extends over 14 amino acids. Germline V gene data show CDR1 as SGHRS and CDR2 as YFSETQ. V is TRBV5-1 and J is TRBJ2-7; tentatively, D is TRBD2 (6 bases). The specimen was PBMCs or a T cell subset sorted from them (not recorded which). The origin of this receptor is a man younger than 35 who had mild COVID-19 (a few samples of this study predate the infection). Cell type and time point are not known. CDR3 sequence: CASSSGSQGGEQYF. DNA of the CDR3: TGCGCCAGCAGCTCGGGGAGCCAGGGAGGCGAGCAGTACTTC.